This T cell receptor beta chain was sequenced in a study of neurological immune-mediated disorders. The CDR3 runs 15 residues. Germline lookup yields CDR1 SGHKS and CDR2 YYEKEE (reference sequence). This clonotype was picked up many times. Its antigen is not known. One end of the junction does not line up with germline, which may come from a read error. Study outcomes and limitations: Grouping of repertoires by phylogeny put those of 18 of 34 multiple sclerosis patients into a single related-CDR3 cluster, a possible signature.

Sequencing runs each yielded over 170 million TCR-beta sequences from 15-18 subjects. TCRdb reprocessed the 5' RACE reads with MiXCR, giving one entry per CDR3 protein. This repertoire shows fewer than 35,000 distinct CDR3 sequences, about 3% found once; its top ten account for 7% to 8.5%. The unsorted libraries were generated from a total of 2 million PBMCs, which had been stored in RNAlater at -80 C. The sample was PBMCs. This receptor was taken from a woman aged 25-40 years with multiple sclerosis. This chain uses TRBV5-5 with TRBJ1-5, with 7 bases aligning to TRBD1. This chain's CDR3 is CASSLGRDSYQPQNF. The CDR3 coding sequence is TGTGCCAGCAGCTTGGGGCGGGACAGCTATCAGCCCCAGAATTTT. The variable domain in full, with the rest retrieved from reference TRBV5-5 and TRBJ1-5, is DAGVTQSPTHLIKTRGQQVTLRCSPISGHKSVSWYQQVLGQGPQFIFQYYEKEERGRGNFPDRFSARQFPNYSSELNVNALLLGDSALYLCASSLGRDSYQPQNFGDGTRLSIL.